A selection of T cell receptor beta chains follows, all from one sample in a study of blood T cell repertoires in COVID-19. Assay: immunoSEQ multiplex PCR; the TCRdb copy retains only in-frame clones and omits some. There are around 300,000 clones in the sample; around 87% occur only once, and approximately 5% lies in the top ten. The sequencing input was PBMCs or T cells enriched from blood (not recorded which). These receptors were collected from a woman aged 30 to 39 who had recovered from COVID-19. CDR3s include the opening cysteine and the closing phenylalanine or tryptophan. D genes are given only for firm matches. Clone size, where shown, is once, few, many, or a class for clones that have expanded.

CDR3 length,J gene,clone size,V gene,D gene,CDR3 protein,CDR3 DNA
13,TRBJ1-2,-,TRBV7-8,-,CASSRTGNYGYTF,TGTGCCAGCAGCCGTACAGGGAACTATGGCTACACCTTC
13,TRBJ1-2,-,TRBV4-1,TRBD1,CASRDDRGYGYTF,TGCGCCAGCAGGGACGACAGGGGCTATGGCTACACCTTC
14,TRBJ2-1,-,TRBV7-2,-,CASSFSARAAEQFF,TGTGCCAGCAGCTTTTCGGCCAGGGCGGCTGAGCAGTTCTTC
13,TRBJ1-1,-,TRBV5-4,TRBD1,CASHNRGNTEAFF,TGTGCCAGCCATAACAGGGGGAACACTGAAGCTTTCTTT
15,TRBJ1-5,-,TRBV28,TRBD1,CASSFDRGRDQPQHF,TGTGCCAGCAGTTTCGACAGGGGCAGGGATCAGCCCCAGCATTTT
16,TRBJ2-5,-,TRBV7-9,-,CASSLGSTGSGETQYF,TGTGCCAGCAGCTTAGGATCCACAGGGTCGGGAGAGACCCAGTACTTC
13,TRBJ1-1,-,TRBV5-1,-,CASSGDKNTEAFF,TGCGCCAGCAGCGGTGACAAGAACACTGAAGCTTTCTTT
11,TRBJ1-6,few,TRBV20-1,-,CSAEEVSPLHF,TGCAGTGCCGAAGAGGTGTCACCCCTCCACTTT
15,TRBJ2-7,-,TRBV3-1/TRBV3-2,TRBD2,CASSQDGSGGYEQYF,TGTGCCAGCAGCCAAGACGGTAGCGGGGGGTACGAGCAGTACTTC
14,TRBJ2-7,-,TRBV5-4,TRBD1,CASSWVGQSYEQYF,TGTGCCAGCAGCTGGGTGGGACAGTCCTACGAGCAGTACTTC
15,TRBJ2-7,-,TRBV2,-,CASSASDRGIDEQYF,TGTGCCAGCAGTGCCAGTGACCGGGGGATCGACGAGCAGTACTTC
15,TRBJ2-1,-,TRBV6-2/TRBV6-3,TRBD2,CASSQRGSRYNEQFF,TGTGCCAGCAGTCAGCGGGGTAGCCGGTACAATGAGCAGTTCTTC
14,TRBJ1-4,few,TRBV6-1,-,CASSEVWSNEKLFF,TGTGCCAGCAGTGAAGTGTGGAGTAATGAAAAACTGTTTTTT
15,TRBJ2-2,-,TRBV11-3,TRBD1,CASSYGQGDTGELFF,TGTGCCAGCAGCTACGGACAGGGGGACACCGGGGAGCTGTTTTTT
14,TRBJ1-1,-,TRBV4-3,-,CASSQEIQDTEAFF,TGCGCCAGCAGCCAAGAAATCCAGGACACTGAAGCTTTCTTT
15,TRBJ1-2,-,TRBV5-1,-,CASSGSGSSVYGYTF,TGCGCCAGCAGCGGTTCCGGGTCGTCGGTCTATGGCTACACCTTC
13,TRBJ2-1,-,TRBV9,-,CASAGRAGNEQFF,TGTGCCAGCGCGGGTCGGGCCGGGAATGAGCAGTTCTTC
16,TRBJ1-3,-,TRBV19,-,CASSMRRGDSGNTIYF,TGTGCCAGTAGTATGAGACGGGGAGACTCTGGAAACACCATATATTTT
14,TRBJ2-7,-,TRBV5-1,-,CASSPDSNTYEQYF,TGCGCCAGCAGTCCCGACAGCAATACCTACGAGCAGTACTTC
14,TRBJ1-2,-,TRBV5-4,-,CASSLVEVGGGYTF,TGTGCCAGCAGCTTGGTTGAGGTGGGGGGTGGCTACACCTTC
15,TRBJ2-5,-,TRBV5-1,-,CASSLRVQPQETQYF,TGCGCCAGCAGCTTAAGAGTTCAACCCCAAGAGACCCAGTACTTC
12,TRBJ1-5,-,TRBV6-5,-,CASSSRGQPQHF,TGTGCCAGCAGTTCCAGGGGTCAGCCCCAGCATTTT
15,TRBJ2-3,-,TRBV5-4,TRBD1,CASSLRQGDVDTQYF,TGTGCCAGCAGCTTGAGGCAGGGGGACGTAGATACGCAGTATTTT
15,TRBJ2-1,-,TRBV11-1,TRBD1,CASSPWTGRRDEQFF,TGTGCCAGCAGCCCATGGACAGGGCGGAGGGATGAGCAGTTCTTC
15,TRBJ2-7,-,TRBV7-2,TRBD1,CASSWWTGGTYEQYF,TGTGCCAGCAGCTGGTGGACAGGGGGGACCTACGAGCAGTACTTC
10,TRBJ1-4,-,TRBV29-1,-,CSAGNEKLFF,TGCAGCGCCGGGAATGAAAAACTGTTTTTT
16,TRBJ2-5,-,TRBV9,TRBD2,CASSGSTSGGGETQYF,TGTGCCAGCAGCGGGTCAACTAGCGGGGGTGGGGAGACCCAGTACTTC
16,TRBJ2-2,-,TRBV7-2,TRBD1,CASSHGGDRGTGELFF,TGTGCCAGCAGCCACGGTGGCGACAGGGGGACCGGGGAGCTGTTTTTT
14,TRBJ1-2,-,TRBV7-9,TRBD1,CASSLGPGGYGYTF,TGTGCCAGCAGCTTAGGTCCAGGGGGCTATGGCTACACCTTC
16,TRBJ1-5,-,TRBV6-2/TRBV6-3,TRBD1,CASSLQGGIWNQPQHF,TGTGCCAGCAGTCTCCAAGGGGGCATATGGAATCAGCCCCAGCATTTT
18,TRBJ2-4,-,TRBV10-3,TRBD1,CATGESGQGPLAKNIQYF,TGTGCCACCGGGGAATCGGGACAGGGCCCCCTAGCCAAAAACATTCAGTACTTC
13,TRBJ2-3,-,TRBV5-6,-,CASSLGQAYTQYF,TGTGCCAGCAGCTTGGGACAGGCCTATACGCAGTATTTT
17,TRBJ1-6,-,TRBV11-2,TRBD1,CASSLRTVTGVDSPLHF,TGTGCCAGCAGCCTCCGGACAGTGACAGGGGTAGATTCACCCCTCCACTTT
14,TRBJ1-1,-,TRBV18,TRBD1,CASWRQGANTEAFF,TGTGCCAGCTGGCGACAGGGGGCTAACACTGAAGCTTTCTTT
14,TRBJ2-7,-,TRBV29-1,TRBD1,CSVESGQGLYEQYF,TGCAGCGTTGAATCGGGACAGGGTCTCTACGAGCAGTACTTC
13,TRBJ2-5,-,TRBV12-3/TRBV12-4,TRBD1,CASRETGLETQYF,TGTGCCAGCAGAGAGACAGGGTTAGAGACCCAGTACTTC
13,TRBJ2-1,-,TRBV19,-,CASSWGREAEQFF,TGTGCCAGTTCCTGGGGCAGGGAAGCTGAGCAGTTCTTC
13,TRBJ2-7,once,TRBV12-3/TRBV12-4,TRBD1,CASSLAGGYEQYF,TGTGCCAGCAGTTTGGCAGGGGGTTACGAGCAGTACTTC
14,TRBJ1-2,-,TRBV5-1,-,CASSLVSRNYGYTF,TGCGCCAGCAGCTTGGTGAGCAGGAACTATGGCTACACCTTC
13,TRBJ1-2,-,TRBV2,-,CASRIGINYGYTF,TGTGCCAGCAGGATCGGGATCAACTATGGCTACACCTTC